This T cell receptor beta chain was profiled in a study of tumor-infiltrating lymphocytes in oesophageal squamous cell carcinoma. CDR3 length equals 15 residues. Germline V gives CDR1 LNHDA, CDR2 SQIVND (reference sequence). V shed 4 bases and J shed 0 bases, with 11 bases lying between them. A single record per CDR3 protein comes from TCRdb applying MiXCR to the PCR reads. The table has just under 20,000 distinct CDR3 sequences, less than 45% seen once. This clonotype was seen at least ten times. Sequencing input: esophageal tumor tissue. The clonotype originates from a male donor with esophageal squamous cell carcinoma. The gene calls are TRBV19 and TRBJ2-3; possibly TRBD2 for D (6 bases). Written as DNA, the CDR3 is TGTGCCAGTAGTAGTAGCGGAGCTAGCACAGATACGCAGTATTTT. Translated, it gives CASSSSGASTDTQYF.